This TCR beta chain comes out of a study of OX40 agonist ivuxolimab in advanced cancers. Study at large: The treatment was a fully human IgG2 OX40 agonist, ivuxolimab. With a range of roughly 20 to 85, age averaged approximately 54 years, and 70% to 85% were male. General study points: Expanded clones tended on average to be more numerous among CD8+ T cells than CD4+. The CD4+ and CD8+ T cells in the blood had expanded clonally by week 6 at 0.1 to 3.0 mg/kg.

In the case of this clone: Its antigen is undetermined.

This table comes from immunoSEQ multiplex PCR, and its TCRdb copy is limited to in-frame clones, with some not included. The table has about 84,000 clones, 94% seen once; the top ten hold about 10%. The sequences come from CD4+ or CD8+ T cells sorted from blood, collected in a trial of the OX40 agonist ivuxolimab. The sequence derives from an adult with an advanced solid tumor such as melanoma, head and neck, liver or kidney cancer.

CDR3 residues: CASQEGRGPGNTIYF. CDR3 coding DNA: TGTGCCAGCCAGGAGGGGAGGGGGCCTGGAAACACCATATATTTT. This rearrangement joins TRBV9 to TRBJ1-3, with TRBD1 matching over 7 bases. The CDR3 runs 15 residues. The V gene's germline CDR1 is SGDLS and CDR2 YYNGEE. The V and J ends lost 7 bases and 2 bases, in that order; junction bases with no gene match: 9.